The T cell receptor (beta chain) under discussion was sequenced for a study of blood T cell repertoires in COVID-19. At the level of the study: Both acute and convalescent COVID-19 samples were obtained from the United States, Italy and Spain. T cells, B-cell-depleted T cells, or PBMCs supplied cDNA or gDNA.

Enrollees, about 18 to 90 years old, lived in 24 US areas. Participants' own reports of clinical history determined their cohort assignment. The germline gives CDR1 SGDLS, CDR2 YYNGEE. This CDR3 is 14 amino acids long. Between the trimmed V and J ends, which lost 1 base and 3 bases, there was a span of 7 bases. With regard to this clone: The sample carries other DNA sequences with the same CDR3.

Libraries were prepared by immunoSEQ multiplex PCR; TCRdb keeps only in-frame clonotypes and omits some of them. This sample has roughly 350,000 clones, with more than 85% found just once. This chain uses TRBV9 with TRBJ2-2; D gene uncertain. Source material: PBMCs or T cells enriched from blood (not recorded which). This clonotype was sampled from a woman aged 25 to 39 who had recovered from COVID-19. The CDR3 region has the DNA TGTGCCAGCAGCGTAAGGCTAGACACCGGGGAGCTGTTTTTT. Residues: CASSVRLDTGELFF.